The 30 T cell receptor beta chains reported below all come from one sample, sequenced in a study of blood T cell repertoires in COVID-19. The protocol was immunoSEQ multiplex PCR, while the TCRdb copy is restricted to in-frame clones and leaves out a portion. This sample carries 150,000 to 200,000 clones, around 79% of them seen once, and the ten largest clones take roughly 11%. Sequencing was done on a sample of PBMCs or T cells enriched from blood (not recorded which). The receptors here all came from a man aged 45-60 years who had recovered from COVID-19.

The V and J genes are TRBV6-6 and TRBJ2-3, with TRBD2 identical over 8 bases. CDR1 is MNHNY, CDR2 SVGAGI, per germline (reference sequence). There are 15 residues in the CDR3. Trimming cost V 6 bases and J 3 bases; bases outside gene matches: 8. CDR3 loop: CASSPITGGTDTQYF. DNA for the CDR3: TGTGCCAGCAGCCCCATAACGGGAGGGACAGATACGCAGTATTTT.

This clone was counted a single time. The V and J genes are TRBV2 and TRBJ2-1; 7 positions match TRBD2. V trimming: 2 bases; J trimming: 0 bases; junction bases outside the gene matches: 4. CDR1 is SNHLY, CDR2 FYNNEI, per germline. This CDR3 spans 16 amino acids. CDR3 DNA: TGTGCCAGCAGTGAATCGGCGGGAGTCTCCTACAATGAGCAGTTCTTC. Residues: CASSESAGVSYNEQFF.

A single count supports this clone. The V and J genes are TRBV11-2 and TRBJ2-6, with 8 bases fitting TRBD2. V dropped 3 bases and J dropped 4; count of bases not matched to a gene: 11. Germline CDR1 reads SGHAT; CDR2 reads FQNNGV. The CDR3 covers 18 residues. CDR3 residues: CASSLVGGGSTGANVLTF. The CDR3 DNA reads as TGTGCCAGCAGCTTGGTTGGCGGGGGGAGCACAGGGGCCAACGTCCTGACTTTC.

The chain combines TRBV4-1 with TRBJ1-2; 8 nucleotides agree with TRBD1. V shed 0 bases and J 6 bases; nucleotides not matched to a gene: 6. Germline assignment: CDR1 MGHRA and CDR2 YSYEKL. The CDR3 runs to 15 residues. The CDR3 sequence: CASSQEDRVVDGYTF. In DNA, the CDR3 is TGCGCCAGCAGCCAAGAGGACAGGGTGGTTGATGGCTACACCTTC.

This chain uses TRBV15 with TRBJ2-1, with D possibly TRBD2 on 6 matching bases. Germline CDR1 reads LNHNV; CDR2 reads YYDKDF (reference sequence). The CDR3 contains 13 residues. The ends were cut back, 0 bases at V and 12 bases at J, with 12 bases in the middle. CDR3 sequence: CATSRDDGSRQFF. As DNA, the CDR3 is TGTGCCACCAGCAGAGATGACGGGAGCAGGCAGTTCTTC.

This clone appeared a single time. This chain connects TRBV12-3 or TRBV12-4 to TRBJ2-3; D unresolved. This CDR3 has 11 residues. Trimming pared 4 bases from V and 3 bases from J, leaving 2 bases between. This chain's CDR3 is CASSSTDTQYF. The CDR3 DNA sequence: TGTGCCAGCAGTTCAACAGATACGCAGTATTTT.

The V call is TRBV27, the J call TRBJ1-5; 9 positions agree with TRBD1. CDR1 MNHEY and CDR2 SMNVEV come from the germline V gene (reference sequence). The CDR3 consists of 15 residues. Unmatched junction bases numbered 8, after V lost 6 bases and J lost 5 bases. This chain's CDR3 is CASRGQGEPYQPQHF. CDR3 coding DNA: TGTGCCAGCAGGGGACAGGGCGAACCCTATCAGCCCCAGCATTTT.

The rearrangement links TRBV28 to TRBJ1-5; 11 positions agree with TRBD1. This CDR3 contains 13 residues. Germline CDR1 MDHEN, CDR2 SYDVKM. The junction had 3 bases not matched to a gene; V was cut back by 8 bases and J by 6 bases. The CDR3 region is CASRGTGGQPQHF. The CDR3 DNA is TGTGCCAGCCGGGGGACAGGGGGTCAGCCCCAGCATTTT.

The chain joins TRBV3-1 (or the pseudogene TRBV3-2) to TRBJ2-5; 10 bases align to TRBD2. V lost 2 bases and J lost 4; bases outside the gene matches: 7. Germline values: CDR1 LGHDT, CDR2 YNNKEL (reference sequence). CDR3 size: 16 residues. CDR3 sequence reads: CASSQTSGIVGETQYF. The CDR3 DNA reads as TGTGCCAGCAGCCAAACTAGCGGGATAGTGGGAGAGACCCAGTACTTC.

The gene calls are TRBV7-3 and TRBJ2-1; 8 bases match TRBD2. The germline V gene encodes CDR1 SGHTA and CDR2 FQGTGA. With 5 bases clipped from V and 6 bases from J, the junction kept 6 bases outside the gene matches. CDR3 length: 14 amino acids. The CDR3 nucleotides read TGTGCCAGCAGCCTGACTAGCGCGGGCAATGAGCAGTTCTTC. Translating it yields CASSLTSAGNEQFF.

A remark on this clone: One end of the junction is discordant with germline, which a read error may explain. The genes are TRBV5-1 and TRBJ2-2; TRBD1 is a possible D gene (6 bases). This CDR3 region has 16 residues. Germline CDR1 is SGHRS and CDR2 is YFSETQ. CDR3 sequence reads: CASSLVTGTNTAELFF. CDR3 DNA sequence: TGCGCCAGCAGCTTGGTCACAGGGACAAACACCGCGGAGCTGTTTTTT. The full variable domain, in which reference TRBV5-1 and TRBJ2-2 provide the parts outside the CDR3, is KAGVTQTPRYLIKTRGQQVTLSCSPISGHRSVSWYQQTPGQGLQFLFEYFSETQRNKGNFPGRFSGRQFSNSRSEMNVSTLELGDSALYLCASSLVTGTNTAELFFGEGSRLTVL.

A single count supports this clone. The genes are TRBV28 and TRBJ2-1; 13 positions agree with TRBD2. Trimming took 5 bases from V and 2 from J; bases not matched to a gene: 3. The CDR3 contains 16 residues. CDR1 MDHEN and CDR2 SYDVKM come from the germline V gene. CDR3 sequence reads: CASSLGLAGAYNEQFF. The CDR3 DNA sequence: TGTGCCAGCAGTCTCGGACTAGCGGGAGCCTACAATGAGCAGTTCTTC. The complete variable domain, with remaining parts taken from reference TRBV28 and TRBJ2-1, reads DVKVTQSSRYLVKRTGEKVFLECVQDMDHENMFWYRQDPGLGLRLIYFSYDVKMKEKGDIPEGYSVSREKKERFSLILESASTNQTSMYLCASSLGLAGAYNEQFFGPGTRLTVL.

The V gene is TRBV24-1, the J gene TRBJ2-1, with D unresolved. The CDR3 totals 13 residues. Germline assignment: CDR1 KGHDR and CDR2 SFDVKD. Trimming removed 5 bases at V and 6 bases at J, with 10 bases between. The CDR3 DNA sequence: TGTGCCACCAGTGGCAGGTCTGTCAATGAGCAGTTCTTC. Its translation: CATSGRSVNEQFF.

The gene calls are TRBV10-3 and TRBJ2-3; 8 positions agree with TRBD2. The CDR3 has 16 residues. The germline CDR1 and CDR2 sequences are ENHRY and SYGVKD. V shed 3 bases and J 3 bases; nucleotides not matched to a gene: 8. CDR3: CAISDPFQRGTDTQYF. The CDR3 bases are TGTGCCATCAGTGACCCCTTTCAGCGGGGGACAGATACGCAGTATTTT.

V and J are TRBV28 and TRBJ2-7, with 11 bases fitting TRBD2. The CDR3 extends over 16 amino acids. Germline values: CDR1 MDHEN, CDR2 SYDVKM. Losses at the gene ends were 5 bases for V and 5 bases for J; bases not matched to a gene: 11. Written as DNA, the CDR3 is TGTGCCAGCAGTCAACCACTAGCGGGAGTACTCCACGAGCAGTACTTC. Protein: CASSQPLAGVLHEQYF.

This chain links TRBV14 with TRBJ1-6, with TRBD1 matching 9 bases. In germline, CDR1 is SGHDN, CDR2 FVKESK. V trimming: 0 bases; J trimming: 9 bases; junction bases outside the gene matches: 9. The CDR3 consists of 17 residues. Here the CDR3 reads CASSQDRTGQGGSPLHF. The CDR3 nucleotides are TGTGCCAGCAGCCAAGACCGAACGGGACAGGGTGGTTCACCCCTCCACTTT.

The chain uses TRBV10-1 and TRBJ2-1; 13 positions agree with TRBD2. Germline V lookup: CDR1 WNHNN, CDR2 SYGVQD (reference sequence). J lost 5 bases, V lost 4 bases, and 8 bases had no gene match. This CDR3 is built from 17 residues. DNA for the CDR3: TGCGCCAGCAGTGTAGTCTTTGGGACTAGCGGGGACAATGAGCAGTTCTTC. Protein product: CASSVVFGTSGDNEQFF.

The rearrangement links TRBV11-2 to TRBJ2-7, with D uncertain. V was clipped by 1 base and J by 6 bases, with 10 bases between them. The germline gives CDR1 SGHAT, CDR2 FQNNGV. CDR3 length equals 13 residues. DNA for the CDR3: TGTGCCAGCAGCTTAGGGCAGTCATTCGAGCAGTACTTC. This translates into CASSLGQSFEQYF.

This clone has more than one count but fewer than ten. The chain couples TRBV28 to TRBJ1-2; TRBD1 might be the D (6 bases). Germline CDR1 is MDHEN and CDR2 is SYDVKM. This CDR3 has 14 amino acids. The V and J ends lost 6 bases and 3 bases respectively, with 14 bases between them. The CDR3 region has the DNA TGTGCCAGCAGATGGGGAGAGGGGGACTATGGCTACACCTTC. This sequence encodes CASRWGEGDYGYTF.

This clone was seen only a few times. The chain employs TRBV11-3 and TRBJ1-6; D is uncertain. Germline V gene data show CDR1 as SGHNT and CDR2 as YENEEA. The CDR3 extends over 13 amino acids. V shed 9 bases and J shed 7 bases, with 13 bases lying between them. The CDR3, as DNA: TGTGCCAGTAGAGGACGAGGGAATTCACCCCTCCACTTT. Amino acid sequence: CASRGRGNSPLHF.

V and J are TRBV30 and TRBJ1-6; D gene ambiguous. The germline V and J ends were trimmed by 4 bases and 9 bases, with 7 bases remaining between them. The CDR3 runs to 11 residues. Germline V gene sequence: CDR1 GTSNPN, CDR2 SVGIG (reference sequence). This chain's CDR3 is CAWTRGSPLHF. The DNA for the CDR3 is TGTGCCTGGACCCGAGGTTCACCCCTCCACTTT.

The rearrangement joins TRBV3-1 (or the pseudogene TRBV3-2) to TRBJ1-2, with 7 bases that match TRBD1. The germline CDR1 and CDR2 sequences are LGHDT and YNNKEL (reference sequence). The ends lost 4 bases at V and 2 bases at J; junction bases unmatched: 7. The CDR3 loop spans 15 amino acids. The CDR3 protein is CASSPTKGGNYGYTF. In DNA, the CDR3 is TGTGCCAGCAGCCCTACGAAAGGGGGCAACTATGGCTACACCTTC.

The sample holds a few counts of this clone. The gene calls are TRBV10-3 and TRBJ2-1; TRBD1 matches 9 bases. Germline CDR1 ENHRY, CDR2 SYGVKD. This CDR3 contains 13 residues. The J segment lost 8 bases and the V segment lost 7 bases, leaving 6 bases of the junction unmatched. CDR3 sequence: CAIKRDRDYEQFF. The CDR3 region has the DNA TGTGCCATCAAACGGGACAGGGACTATGAGCAGTTCTTC.

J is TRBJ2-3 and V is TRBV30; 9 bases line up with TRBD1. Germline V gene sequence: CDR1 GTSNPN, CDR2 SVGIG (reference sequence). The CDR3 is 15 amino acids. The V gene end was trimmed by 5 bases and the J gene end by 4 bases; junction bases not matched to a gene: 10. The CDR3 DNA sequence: TGTGCCTGGGGACCGGGACAGGGTCAGTCAGATACGCAGTATTTT. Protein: CAWGPGQGQSDTQYF.

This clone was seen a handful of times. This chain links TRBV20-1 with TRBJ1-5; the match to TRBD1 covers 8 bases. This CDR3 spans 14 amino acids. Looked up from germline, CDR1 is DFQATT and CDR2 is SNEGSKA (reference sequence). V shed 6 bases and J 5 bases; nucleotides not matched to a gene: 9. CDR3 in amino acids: CSASPGTGYQPQHF. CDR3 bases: TGCAGTGCCAGTCCCGGGACAGGTTATCAGCCCCAGCATTTT.

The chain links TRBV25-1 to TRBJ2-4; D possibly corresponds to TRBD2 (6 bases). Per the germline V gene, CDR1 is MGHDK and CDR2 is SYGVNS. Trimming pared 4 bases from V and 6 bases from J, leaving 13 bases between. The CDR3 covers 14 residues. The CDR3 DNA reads TGTGCCAGCAGTGGGGCGGGATGGATAAACATTCAGTACTTC. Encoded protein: CASSGAGWINIQYF.

As DNA, the CDR3 is TGTGCCAGCAGTACCCCTGGCAGGGAAGGGGAAGAGCAGTACTTC. Protein sequence: CASSTPGREGEEQYF. The chain combines TRBV6-2 or TRBV6-3 with TRBJ2-7, with D possibly matching TRBD1 (5 bases). Trimming removed 5 bases at V and 7 bases at J, with 21 bases between. The CDR3 totals 15 residues. The germline V gene encodes CDR1 MNHEY and CDR2 SVGEGT.

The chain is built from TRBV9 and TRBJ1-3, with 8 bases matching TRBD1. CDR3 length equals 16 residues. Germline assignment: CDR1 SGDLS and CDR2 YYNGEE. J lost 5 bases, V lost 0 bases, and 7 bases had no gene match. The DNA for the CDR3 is TGTGCCAGCAGCGTAGCTGAAACAGGGGGTAGAAACACCATATATTTT. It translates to CASSVAETGGRNTIYF.

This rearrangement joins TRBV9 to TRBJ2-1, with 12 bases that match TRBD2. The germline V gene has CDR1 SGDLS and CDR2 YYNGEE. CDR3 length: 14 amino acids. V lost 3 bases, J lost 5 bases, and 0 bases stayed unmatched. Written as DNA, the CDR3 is TGTGCCAGCAGCGGACTAGCGGGGGACAATGAGCAGTTCTTC. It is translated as CASSGLAGDNEQFF.

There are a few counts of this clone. Here the CDR3 reads CASSSTGTGFEAFF. CDR3 nucleotides: TGCGCCAGCAGCTCAACCGGGACAGGGTTTGAAGCTTTCTTT. The chain carries TRBV5-1 and TRBJ1-1; 9 bases agree with TRBD1. Germline assignment: CDR1 SGHRS and CDR2 YFSETQ. CDR3 length: 14 amino acids. After removal of 3 bases from V and 7 bases from J, the junction contained 7 bases not matched to a gene.